The 29 T cell receptor beta chains below were found in one sample sequenced in a study of HIV-infected children after antiretroviral therapy interruption. The treatment here: PENTA 11 planned treatment interruption arm or continuous ART arm. Unique molecular identifiers were included in an RNA-based 3' RACE TCR library. TCRdb itself ran the 3' RACE reads through MiXCR, one entry per CDR3 protein. The sample shows fewer than 50,000 distinct CDR3 sequences, more than 3.5% of them seen only once. The sample was CD45RA+ CD4+ T cells from PBMCs, pooled from several time points, taken from a donor given antiretroviral therapy, either interrupted or continuous. As for subset: naive CD4+ CD45RA+ CD45RO- T cells. The receptors come from a pool of human donors with HIV.

This clonotype showed up just once. The junction departs from germline at one end; a sequencing error may be responsible. The chain combines TRBV7-8 with TRBJ1-1, with D unclear. The germline gives CDR1 SGHVS, CDR2 FQNEAQ. This CDR3 region has 8 residues. The CDR3 DNA reads TGTGCCAGCCCCCGCGGGCGTTTT. Its translation: CASPRGRF.

The table lists this clonotype with a few counts. This sequence joins TRBV29-1 and TRBJ2-3; D is undetermined. Trimming took 4 bases from V and 2 from J, leaving 10 bases between them. Looked up from germline, CDR1 is SQVTM and CDR2 is ANQGSEA. The CDR3 sequence is 13 residues long. The chain's CDR3 is CSVARKLTDTQYF. CDR3 nucleotide sequence: TGCAGCGTTGCCCGCAAACTCACAGATACGCAGTATTTT.

This clonotype was recorded many times. This chain uses TRBV5-1 with TRBJ1-1; weak D call: TRBD1 (6 bases). Germline CDR1 is SGHRS and CDR2 is YFSETQ. V was clipped by 1 base and J by 5 bases, with 15 bases between them. The CDR3 covers 15 residues. This CDR3 reads CASSLTRDTATEAFF. As DNA, the CDR3 is TGCGCCAGCAGCTTGACCCGGGACACAGCTACTGAAGCTTTCTTT.

This clonotype was observed at least ten times. The V call is TRBV29-1, the J call TRBJ2-2; TRBD1 agrees at 7 bases. The trim removed 8 bases at V and 8 bases at J, leaving 5 bases unmatched. This CDR3 contains 11 residues. CDR1 is SQVTM, CDR2 ANQGSEA, per germline. Here the CDR3 reads CSFRGKGELFF. CDR3 DNA: TGCAGCTTCAGGGGGAAAGGGGAGCTGTTTTTT.

This clonotype has only a few counts. This rearrangement joins TRBV10-2 to TRBJ1-5; D call uncertain. CDR1 and CDR2 (germline): WSHSY, SAAADI. The CDR3 is made up of 13 amino acids. V gave up 6 bases and J gave up 4 bases, with 10 bases separating them. CDR3 nucleotide sequence: TGCGCCAGCAGAACGGGAGTTAATCAGCCCCAGCATTTT. Its translation is CASRTGVNQPQHF.

Remarks on this clonotype: One base away lies a much larger clone, so this may be a sequencing read error. The genes are TRBV30 and TRBJ1-1; no clear D. Germline CDR1 reads GTSNPN; CDR2 reads SVGIG (reference sequence). The CDR3 loop spans 12 amino acids. The germline V and J ends were trimmed by 3 bases and 7 bases, with 12 bases remaining between them. The CDR3 DNA follows: TGTGCCTGGAGCCTCCTGGGCAGTGAAGCTTTCTTT. Translation gives CAWSLLGSEAFF.

This clonotype was recorded at least ten times. CDR3 amino acids: CASSFGANQPQHF. The CDR3 DNA sequence: TGTGCCAGCAGTTTTGGGGCCAATCAGCCCCAGCATTTT. The rearrangement links TRBV12-3 or TRBV12-4 to TRBJ1-5; TRBD1 might be the D (5 bases). The germline V and J ends were trimmed by 3 bases and 3 bases, with 6 bases remaining between them. The CDR3 spans 13 residues.

This clonotype was detected many times. The CDR3 loop reads CSAPDGSAASQYF. CDR3 sequence (DNA): TGCAGTGCCCCGGACGGCTCTGCGGCTTCGCAGTACTTC. The rearrangement joins TRBV20-1 to TRBJ2-7; D unresolved. Trimming shortened V by 6 bases and J by 9 bases, and 21 bases separated the two germline ends. Germline lookup yields CDR1 DFQATT and CDR2 SNEGSKA (reference sequence). The CDR3 has 13 amino acids.

This clonotype was picked up many times. The CDR3: CATSRAGWGNTIYF. Here the CDR3 DNA reads TGTGCCACCAGCAGAGCAGGCTGGGGAAACACCATATATTTT. V usage is TRBV15 and J usage is TRBJ1-3; D not certain. Germline CDR1 LNHNV, CDR2 YYDKDF (reference sequence). Trimming took off 1 base at V and 4 bases at J, with 8 bases between the two ends. The CDR3 extends over 14 amino acids.

At least ten counts were recorded for this clonotype. The rearrangement uses TRBV20-1 and TRBJ2-7; 8 positions agree with TRBD1. The CDR3 is 13 residues long. Trimming cost V 6 bases and J 5 bases; bases outside gene matches: 9. Germline V gene lookup returns CDR1 DFQATT and CDR2 SNEGSKA (reference sequence). The CDR3 DNA is TGCAGTGCCATCAGGACAGGGATCCACGAGCAGTACTTC. Amino acids: CSAIRTGIHEQYF.

This clonotype showed up just a few times. The rearrangement uses TRBV4-1 and TRBJ2-2; 8 bases are a match to TRBD1. With 8 bases clipped from V and 1 base from J, the junction kept 6 bases outside the gene matches. The germline V gene has CDR1 MGHRA and CDR2 YSYEKL. CDR3 length equals 15 residues. The CDR3 is CASRDRGQNTGELFF. The CDR3 bases are TGCGCCAGCCGCGACAGGGGTCAGAACACCGGGGAGCTGTTTTTT.

There are many counts of this clonotype. This sequence joins TRBV6-1 and TRBJ2-7, with 7 bases fitting TRBD2. CDR3 size: 14 residues. The V gene end was trimmed by 8 bases and the J gene end by 7 bases; junction bases not matched to a gene: 14. Germline loops: CDR1 MNHNS, CDR2 SASEGT. Here the CDR3 DNA reads TGTGCCAGCCCTGCTCAGGCCCCGGGGGGTGAGCAGTACTTC. Translated: CASPAQAPGGEQYF.

Judged by abundance, this clonotype is medium-sized. The genes are TRBV20-1 and TRBJ1-2, with D unresolved. Germline V lookup: CDR1 DFQATT, CDR2 SNEGSKA (reference sequence). The V gene lost 2 bases and the J gene lost 6 bases, with 25 bases spanning the gap. CDR3 length: 17 residues. DNA of the CDR3: TGCAGTGCTAGAAGCGGCCGGACCTTGGACGTCTTCGATGGCTACACCTTC. As protein: CSARSGRTLDVFDGYTF.

Many counts were recorded for this clonotype. The rearrangement joins TRBV27 to TRBJ2-3; D might be TRBD1 (7 bases). The CDR3 has 16 amino acids. Looked up from germline, CDR1 is MNHEY and CDR2 is SMNVEV (reference sequence). The V end lost 5 bases, the J end lost 6 bases, and 21 bases lay between the germline ends. CDR3 region: CASSPSGGGRLDTQYF. CDR3 coding DNA: TGTGCCAGCAGTCCGTCTGGAGGGGGCCGGTTGGATACGCAGTATTTT.

This clonotype was observed a few times. This chain joins TRBV6-2 or TRBV6-3 and TRBJ2-7, with D hard to call. With 0 bases removed from V and 6 bases from J, the gap between germline ends came to 15 bases. Per germline, CDR1 MNHEY and CDR2 SVGEGT. This CDR3 region has 15 residues. The DNA of the CDR3 is TGTGCCAGCAGTTACTCGGTGACTGGGCTCTCCGAGCAGTACTTC. It translates to CASSYSVTGLSEQYF.

Turning to this clonotype: A single base separates this from a much larger clone, so it may be a read error. The chain joins TRBV7-2 to TRBJ1-1; D remains unclear. The CDR3 is 14 residues long. Germline CDR1 reads SGHTA; CDR2 reads FQGNSA. CDR3 nucleotides: TGTGCCAACAGCTTAGGAGCGGCGAACACTGAAGCTTTCTTT. Protein: CANSLGAANTEAFF.

This clonotype was recorded at least ten times. The CDR3 DNA sequence: TGTGCCAGCAGCTTCACCGTTGAGCAGTTCTTC. This translates into CASSFTVEQFF. This chain connects TRBV7-8 to TRBJ2-1; D gene unclear. The CDR3 runs 11 residues. The ends were cut back, 3 bases at V and 9 bases at J, with 6 bases in the middle. The germline CDR1 and CDR2 sequences are SGHVS and FQNEAQ.

This clonotype has a count of ten or more. The chain combines TRBV9 with TRBJ1-5, with D hard to call. The CDR3 is 15 amino acids. Germline CDR1 is SGDLS and CDR2 is YYNGEE. For the CDR3, the DNA is TGTCCTCAGAGGGCTCAGTCACATAGCAATCAGCCCCAGCATTTT. It is translated as CPQRAQSHSNQPQHF.

The chain is built from TRBV12-2 and TRBJ1-1. TRBV12-2 is a pseudogene. CDR3 length: 17 amino acids. CDR3 loop: CASRPSPSPRTNTEAFF. The DNA of the CDR3 is TGTGCAAGTCGCCCTTCTCCCAGCCCTCGGACGAACACTGAAGCTTTCTTT.

This clonotype was observed at least ten times. The chain joins TRBV12-3 or TRBV12-4 to TRBJ2-1, with a possible D match to TRBD1 (5 bases). This CDR3 is 14 amino acids long. V lost 3 bases, J lost 5 bases, and 11 bases lay in between. This CDR3 is CASSLRQSDNEQFF. The CDR3 coding sequence is TGTGCCAGCAGTTTGAGACAGTCCGACAATGAGCAGTTCTTC.

A single count supports this clonotype. The V gene is TRBV20-1, the J gene TRBJ2-1, with D possibly TRBD1 on 6 matching bases. The CDR3 length is 14 residues. Germline CDR1 reads DFQATT; CDR2 reads SNEGSKA (reference sequence). Trimming took off 6 bases at V and 10 bases at J, with 22 bases between the two ends. The CDR3: CSALITLRGSEQFF. The CDR3 nucleotides read TGCAGTGCCCTGATAACCTTAAGGGGGAGCGAGCAGTTCTTC.

This clonotype was seen ten or more times. The chain combines TRBV20-1 with TRBJ1-1, with D hard to call. This CDR3 contains 14 residues. Between the trimmed V and J ends, which lost 5 bases and 7 bases, there was a span of 20 bases. Germline loops: CDR1 DFQATT, CDR2 SNEGSKA (reference sequence). In DNA, the CDR3 is TGCAGTGCTGAAAAGACCGCGTTGTTGGGTGAAGCTTTCTTT. Residues: CSAEKTALLGEAFF.

This clonotype was seen repeatedly, ten times or more. This chain's CDR3 is CASSQDPVSISNEQFF. CDR3 DNA: TGTGCCAGCAGCCAAGATCCAGTTTCAATTTCCAATGAGCAGTTCTTC. The rearrangement joins TRBV4-2 to TRBJ2-1; D gene ambiguous. With 0 bases removed from V and 6 bases from J, the gap between germline ends came to 15 bases. The CDR3 extends over 16 amino acids. Germline CDR1 is LGHNA and CDR2 is YNFKEQ.

This clonotype was counted ten times or more. The chain links TRBV2 to TRBJ1-1; D unclear. The germline CDR1 and CDR2 sequences are SNHLY and FYNNEI. This CDR3 has 13 residues. Trimming took off 6 bases at V and 7 bases at J, with 15 bases between the two ends. The CDR3 bases are TGTGCCAGCAGCTCCCAGGCGGGGATTGAAGCTTTCTTT. It translates to CASSSQAGIEAFF.

This clonotype showed up just a few times. The V gene is TRBV12-5, the J gene TRBJ2-3; the D is unclear. With 0 bases removed from V and 1 base from J, the gap between germline ends came to 11 bases. The CDR3 has 16 amino acids. The germline V gene encodes CDR1 LGHNT and CDR2 FRNRAP. This CDR3 reads CASGLVSRTGTDTQYF. CDR3 sequence (DNA): TGTGCTAGTGGTTTGGTATCGAGGACCGGCACAGATACGCAGTATTTT.

V gene TRBV12-3 or TRBV12-4 combines with J gene TRBJ2-1; D is unresolved. The CDR3 covers 13 residues. V gave up 7 bases and J gave up 1 base, with 8 bases separating them. In nucleotides, the CDR3 is TGTGCCAGCAAAGCAGGTTCCTACAATGAGCAGTTCTTC. Its protein is CASKAGSYNEQFF.

The chain is built from TRBV2 and TRBJ2-1, with D unclear. V was trimmed by 6 bases and J by 9 bases, leaving 15 bases between them. The CDR3 covers 13 residues. Germline values: CDR1 SNHLY, CDR2 FYNNEI. CDR3 in amino acids: CASSPGPIGEQFF. CDR3 nucleotide sequence: TGTGCCAGCAGCCCAGGCCCCATCGGTGAGCAGTTCTTC.

Many counts were recorded for this clonotype. The V and J genes are TRBV4-3 and TRBJ1-4; D is uncertain. This CDR3 has 14 amino acids. The ends were cut back, 2 bases at V and 9 bases at J, with 13 bases in the middle. The germline gives CDR1 LGHNA, CDR2 YSLEER. The CDR3 nucleotides read TGCGCCAGCAGCCAAACTACGGCCGTTCAAAAACTGTTTTTT. Translated, it gives CASSQTTAVQKLFF.

This clonotype was recorded at least ten times. Written as DNA, the CDR3 is TGCGCCAGCAGCTGGACTGAGAGCGGGGGGGCCAAGGATACGCAGTATTTT. Translating it yields CASSWTESGGAKDTQYF. The V gene is TRBV5-1, the J gene TRBJ2-3, with 10 positions matching TRBD2. Per germline, CDR1 SGHRS and CDR2 YFSETQ. The CDR3 contains 17 residues. V lost 3 bases, J lost 6 bases, and 13 bases stayed unmatched. Full variable domain (rest looked up from reference TRBV5-1 and TRBJ2-3): KAGVTQTPRYLIKTRGQQVTLSCSPISGHRSVSWYQQTPGQGLQFLFEYFSETQRNKGNFPGRFSGRQFSNSRSEMNVSTLELGDSALYLCASSWTESGGAKDTQYFGPGTRLTVL.